This T cell receptor beta chain was sequenced during a study of blood T cell repertoires in COVID-19. Background on the study: Material from acute and convalescent COVID-19 was sourced from the United States, Italy and Spain. T cells, B-cell-depleted T cells, or PBMCs supplied cDNA or gDNA.

Method: immunoSEQ multiplex PCR; TCRdb's copy keeps in-frame clones and lacks some. Of around 140,000 clones listed, roughly 89% are singletons. The V gene's germline CDR1 is MDHEN and CDR2 SYDVKM. The CDR3 runs 15 residues. V shed 2 bases and J shed 0 bases, with 8 bases lying between them. The chain has TRBV28 and TRBJ2-1, with a weak D call TRBD2 (6 bases). This receptor was identified in a woman aged 45 to 65 with active or convalescent COVID-19. Specimen: peripheral blood. The CDR3 sequence is CASSLAGLSYNEQFF. The CDR3 DNA reads TGTGCCAGCAGTTTAGCGGGACTCTCCTACAATGAGCAGTTCTTC.